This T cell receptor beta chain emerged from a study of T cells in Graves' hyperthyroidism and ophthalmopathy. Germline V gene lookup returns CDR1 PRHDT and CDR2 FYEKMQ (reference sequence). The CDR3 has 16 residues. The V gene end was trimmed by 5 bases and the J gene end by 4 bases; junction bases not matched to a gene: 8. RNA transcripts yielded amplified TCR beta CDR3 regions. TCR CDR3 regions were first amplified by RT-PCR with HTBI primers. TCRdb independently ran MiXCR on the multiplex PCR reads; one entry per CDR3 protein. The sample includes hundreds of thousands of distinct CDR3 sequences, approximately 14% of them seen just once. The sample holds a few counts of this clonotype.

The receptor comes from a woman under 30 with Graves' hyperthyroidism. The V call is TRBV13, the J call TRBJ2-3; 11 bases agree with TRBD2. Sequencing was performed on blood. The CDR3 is CASSPRTSGSSDTQYF. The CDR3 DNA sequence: TGTGCCAGCAGCCCCCGAACTAGCGGGAGTTCAGATACGCAGTATTTT.